The 27 T cell receptor beta chains presented below share a single source sample, sequenced in a study of blood T cell repertoires in COVID-19. Some clones are missing from TCRdb's copy, which holds only in-frame ones; the method was immunoSEQ multiplex PCR. The data show around 100,000 clones, with 85% to 95% seen just once and 2% to 2.5% held by the top ten. Sequencing input: peripheral blood. The origin of the receptors is a human donor with active COVID-19. The donor label of this sample is uncertain.

V usage is TRBV3-1 (or the pseudogene TRBV3-2) and J usage is TRBJ2-3; 7 bases map to TRBD2. CDR1 is LGHDT and CDR2 is YNNKEL in the germline V gene (reference sequence). The CDR3 runs to 15 residues. V shed 4 bases and J 4 bases; nucleotides not matched to a gene: 8. CDR3 bases: TGTGCCAGCAGCCCAGCGACTAGCATCGCAGATACGCAGTATTTT. Translated, it gives CASSPATSIADTQYF.

This clone has a single count. This chain joins TRBV11-2 and TRBJ2-3, with TRBD2 matching over 8 bases. Germline trimming cut 5 bases from V and 0 bases from J; bases unmatched to any gene: 7. Germline V CDR1 and CDR2: SGHAT, FQNNGV. The CDR3 sequence is 16 residues long. In nucleotides, the CDR3 is TGTGCCAGCAGCCCCGGGTTAGCGGGGAGCACAGATACGCAGTATTTT. This encodes CASSPGLAGSTDTQYF.

The J gene is TRBJ2-7, the V gene TRBV27; D call uncertain. There are 13 residues in the CDR3. Per germline, CDR1 MNHEY and CDR2 SMNVEV (reference sequence). Trimming stripped 8 bases from V and 2 bases from J, with 13 bases between. In DNA form, the CDR3 reads TGTGCCAGCTCCGTGGGCAGCCCCTACGAGCAGTACTTC. Protein sequence: CASSVGSPYEQYF.

This clone appeared once. The chain carries TRBV10-3 and TRBJ2-1; 9 nucleotides match TRBD2. The V gene end was trimmed by 11 bases and the J gene end by 8 bases; junction bases not matched to a gene: 13. The CDR3 totals 14 residues. Germline CDR1 ENHRY, CDR2 SYGVKD. The CDR3 region has the DNA TGTGCCTGCGGCGGGGGGGTCCAAGGCCATGAGCAGTTCTTC. Translated: CACGGGVQGHEQFF.

The genes are TRBV3-1 (or the pseudogene TRBV3-2) and TRBJ2-1; D is possibly TRBD2 (6 bases). CDR1 and CDR2 (germline): LGHDT, YNNKEL (reference sequence). Trimming took 0 bases from V and 9 from J, leaving 18 bases between them. The CDR3 length is 16 residues. The CDR3 DNA follows: TGTGCCAGCAGCCAAGATACGGGACTTAGCCAGGGTGAGCAGTTCTTC. This encodes CASSQDTGLSQGEQFF.

In DNA, the CDR3 is TGTGCCAGCAGCCCCAGGGCGGGGGGGCCGAACGAGCAGTACTTC. This gives the protein CASSPRAGGPNEQYF. V gene TRBV3-1 (or the pseudogene TRBV3-2) combines with J gene TRBJ2-7; TRBD2 matches at 9 bases. Germline CDR1 is LGHDT and CDR2 is YNNKEL (reference sequence). The CDR3 covers 15 residues. V shed 4 bases, J shed 5 bases, and the junction held 9 bases outside the gene matches.

The V and J genes are TRBV15 and TRBJ1-1; D perhaps matches TRBD1 (6 bases). The germline V and J ends were trimmed by 3 bases and 4 bases, with 18 bases remaining between them. The CDR3 runs 16 residues. The V gene's germline CDR1 is LNHNV and CDR2 YYDKDF (reference sequence). CDR3 DNA: TGTGCCACCAGCAGCATCCCACAGGGTAAGGGCACTGAAGCTTTCTTT. It is translated as CATSSIPQGKGTEAFF.

V and J are TRBV7-9 and TRBJ1-3, with D maybe TRBD1 (5 bases). Trimming removed 2 bases at V and 4 bases at J, with 6 bases between. CDR3 size: 13 residues. Per germline, CDR1 SEHNR and CDR2 FQNEAQ (reference sequence). CDR3 protein: CASSLPGGNTIYF. The CDR3 DNA is TGTGCCAGCAGCTTACCAGGGGGAAACACCATATATTTT.

The chain links TRBV5-6 to TRBJ2-3, with D possibly matching TRBD1 (6 bases). CDR1 and CDR2 (germline): SGHDT, YYEEEE. The V gene lost 0 bases and the J gene lost 4 bases, with 9 bases spanning the gap. The CDR3 covers 14 residues. In DNA, the CDR3 is TGTGCCAGCAGCTTGGGGGCAGGGGCAGATACGCAGTATTTT. Translated, it gives CASSLGAGADTQYF.

This chain joins TRBV5-4 and TRBJ2-7; 8 bases map to TRBD1. The V segment lost 3 bases and the J segment 5 bases; nucleotides outside the gene matches: 7. Per germline, CDR1 SGHNT and CDR2 YYREEE (reference sequence). The CDR3 sequence is 14 residues long. The DNA of the CDR3 is TGTGCCAGCAGCTCTCGGACAGGGTCCAACGAGCAGTACTTC. Its protein is CASSSRTGSNEQYF.

The V gene is TRBV6-4, the J gene TRBJ1-2; perhaps TRBD1 as D (6 bases). The CDR3 totals 16 residues. Germline CDR1 reads MRHNA; CDR2 reads SNTAGT. V lost 3 bases to trimming and J lost 3 bases, with 17 bases between them. As DNA, the CDR3 is TGTGCCAGCAGTGAGGGGGTAGGGGGGGACTACTATGGCTACACCTTC. This translates into CASSEGVGGDYYGYTF.

The chain recombines TRBV19 with TRBJ1-1; the D is unclear. V was shortened by 3 bases and J by 3 bases, with 11 bases between the two germline ends. CDR3 size: 14 residues. CDR1 and CDR2 (germline): LNHDA, SQIVND (reference sequence). In DNA form, the CDR3 reads TGTGCCAGTAGTATCAACGAGGTGGACACTGAAGCTTTCTTT. Amino acid sequence: CASSINEVDTEAFF. Together with reference TRBV19 and TRBJ1-1, the CDR3 gives the full variable domain: DGGITQSPKYLFRKEGQNVTLSCEQNLNHDAMYWYRQDPGQGLRLIYYSQIVNDFQKGDIAEGYSVSREKKESFPLTVTSAQKNPTAFYLCASSINEVDTEAFFGQGTRLTVV.

This rearrangement joins TRBV11-3 to TRBJ2-3, with TRBD2 matching 7 bases. CDR1 is SGHNT and CDR2 is YENEEA in the germline V gene. V shed 5 bases, J shed 5 bases, and the junction held 7 bases outside the gene matches. CDR3 length: 14 residues. The CDR3 protein is CASSLSGTRDTQYF. CDR3 coding DNA: TGTGCCAGCAGCCTGAGCGGGACTCGAGATACGCAGTATTTT.

The rearrangement uses TRBV9 and TRBJ1-2; 9 bases line up with TRBD1. The CDR3 loop spans 15 amino acids. Germline V CDR1 and CDR2: SGDLS, YYNGEE. The junction had 4 bases not matched to a gene; V was cut back by 0 bases and J by 4 bases. CDR3 region: CASSVGQGDIYGYTF. As DNA, the CDR3 is TGTGCCAGCAGCGTAGGACAGGGGGACATCTATGGCTACACCTTC.

The chain joins TRBV5-1 to TRBJ2-7, with TRBD2 matching over 10 bases. Trimming cost V 4 bases and J 2 bases; bases outside gene matches: 9. The CDR3 consists of 16 residues. Germline V lookup: CDR1 SGHRS, CDR2 YFSETQ. CDR3: CASSIGLADYTYEQYF. DNA for the CDR3: TGCGCCAGCAGCATCGGACTAGCGGACTATACCTACGAGCAGTACTTC. Using reference TRBV5-1 and TRBJ2-7 for the parts outside the CDR3, the full variable domain is KAGVTQTPRYLIKTRGQQVTLSCSPISGHRSVSWYQQTPGQGLQFLFEYFSETQRNKGNFPGRFSGRQFSNSRSEMNVSTLELGDSALYLCASSIGLADYTYEQYFGPGTRLTVT.

The chain is built from TRBV4-3 and TRBJ2-1; 10 bases agree with TRBD2. The CDR3 has 19 residues. In germline, CDR1 is LGHNA, CDR2 YSLEER. Trimming removed 0 bases from V and 8 bases from J; junction bases left unmatched: 16. The CDR3 DNA reads as TGCGCCAGCAGCCAAGAATGGGTCCGGGCTAGCGGGGGCCCGGATGAGCAGTTCTTC. This gives the protein CASSQEWVRASGGPDEQFF.

V is TRBV5-1 and J is TRBJ1-6, with a weak D call TRBD1 (5 bases). The CDR3 extends over 16 amino acids. V was trimmed by 6 bases and J by 7 bases, leaving 20 bases between them. Germline V lookup: CDR1 SGHRS, CDR2 YFSETQ. DNA of the CDR3: TGCGCCAGCAAAAAAAAGGGGATAGTGGAGAATTCACCCCTCCACTTT. It specifies CASKKKGIVENSPLHF.

The rearrangement joins TRBV18 to TRBJ2-5, with TRBD2 identical over 10 bases. The CDR3 has 17 residues. Germline assignment: CDR1 KGHSH and CDR2 LQKENI. J gave up 5 bases and V 3 bases, and 12 bases lay outside the gene matches. CDR3 amino acids: CASSPDGSGGALETQYF. The CDR3 DNA reads TGTGCCAGCTCACCTGACGGAAGCGGGGGGGCCCTCGAGACCCAGTACTTC.

The genes are TRBV24-1 and TRBJ2-1, with D possibly matching TRBD2 (5 bases). Germline loops: CDR1 KGHDR, CDR2 SFDVKD. V was cut by 6 bases and J by 10 bases, with 12 bases left in between. The CDR3 totals 12 residues. CDR3 nucleotides: TGTGCCACCAGTTCCGGTTCGGGGGAGCAGTTCTTC. Amino acids: CATSSGSGEQFF.

J is TRBJ2-1 and V is TRBV28; D is perhaps TRBD1 (6 bases). Germline loops: CDR1 MDHEN, CDR2 SYDVKM. CDR3 length equals 13 residues. V lost 3 bases and J 9 bases, leaving 12 bases between the germline ends. CDR3 in amino acids: CASSLRGMTEQFF. Here the CDR3 DNA reads TGTGCCAGCAGTTTGAGGGGGATGACTGAGCAGTTCTTC.

V is TRBV4-1 and J is TRBJ1-4; 8 bases are shared with TRBD1. CDR1 and CDR2 (germline): MGHRA, YSYEKL. The V and J ends lost 4 bases and 4 bases, in that order; junction bases with no gene match: 2. The CDR3 is 14 residues long. DNA for the CDR3: TGCGCCAGCAGCCGGACAGGGATTAATGAAAAACTGTTTTTT. Translating gives CASSRTGINEKLFF.

The chain combines TRBV11-3 with TRBJ2-3; 8 nucleotides agree with TRBD2. V shed 1 base and J 0 bases; nucleotides not matched to a gene: 15. Germline CDR1 reads SGHNT; CDR2 reads YENEEA. The CDR3 contains 20 residues. CDR3 region: CASSLGYQRGRTTSTDTQYF. CDR3 sequence (DNA): TGTGCCAGCAGCTTAGGTTACCAGCGGGGGCGAACTACTAGCACAGATACGCAGTATTTT.

The CDR3 is CASSPGQPSNQPQHF. The CDR3 DNA reads as TGTGCCAGCAGCCCCGGACAGCCTAGCAATCAGCCCCAGCATTTT. V is TRBV6-5 and J is TRBJ1-5; tentatively, D is TRBD1 (6 bases). The CDR3 has 15 amino acids. The germline V gene encodes CDR1 MNHEY and CDR2 SVGAGI. V lost 6 bases and J 0 bases, leaving 12 bases between the germline ends.

The CDR3 sequence is CASSGRLPGGAGANVLTF. The CDR3, as DNA: TGTGCCAGCAGCGGCCGACTTCCCGGGGGGGCCGGGGCCAACGTCCTGACTTTC. J is TRBJ2-6 and V is TRBV3-1 (or the pseudogene TRBV3-2), with 8 bases lining up with TRBD2. The CDR3 covers 18 residues. Germline V gene sequence: CDR1 LGHDT, CDR2 YNNKEL (reference sequence). The J segment lost 4 bases and the V segment lost 5 bases, leaving 13 bases of the junction unmatched.

J is TRBJ2-3 and V is TRBV4-3, with 9 bases fitting TRBD2. The CDR3 extends over 17 amino acids. The germline V gene encodes CDR1 LGHNA and CDR2 YSLEER. Trimming cost V 0 bases and J 4 bases; bases outside gene matches: 8. The CDR3 here is CASSQDLRGGLSDTQYF. The CDR3 DNA follows: TGCGCCAGCAGCCAAGATCTGCGGGGGGGGTTATCAGATACGCAGTATTTT.

The genes are TRBV3-1 (or the pseudogene TRBV3-2) and TRBJ2-7, with D perhaps TRBD1 (6 bases). Trimming removed 2 bases from V and 3 bases from J, with 8 bases in between. This CDR3 spans 13 amino acids. Looked up from germline, CDR1 is LGHDT and CDR2 is YNNKEL (reference sequence). The CDR3 DNA follows: TGTGCCAGCAGCCAATGGACAGACTACGAGCAGTACTTC. Its translation is CASSQWTDYEQYF.

The chain is built from TRBV7-9 and TRBJ2-5, with 8 bases lining up with TRBD1. Trimming removed 5 bases from V and 0 bases from J; junction bases left unmatched: 11. This CDR3 is built from 17 residues. Germline V gene lookup returns CDR1 SEHNR and CDR2 FQNEAQ (reference sequence). DNA for the CDR3: TGTGCCAGCAGCCCAATGTTGGACAGGGCCAACCAAGAGACCCAGTACTTC. This encodes CASSPMLDRANQETQYF.